This T cell receptor beta chain was documented in a study of blood T cells in healthy people across ages. A second PCR of 7 to 11 cycles used a sample-barcoded 5' primer and a J-beta primer mix. TCRdb re-derived calls from the 5' RACE reads in MiXCR, one entry per CDR3 protein. Of about a million distinct CDR3 sequences in the sample, roughly 50% were seen once. Each donor gave approximately 9.1 milliliters of peripheral blood. Whole-study findings and limits: The fall in TCR beta diversity per million T cells was roughly linear with age.

Regarding this clonotype: Its antigen is as yet unknown.

The sequence was collected from a man aged 25 to 40 in good health. The sequenced material came from blood.

CDR3 nucleotides: TGTGCCAGCAGTGAAATGGACACCTCCTACGAGCAGTACTTC. It is translated as CASSEMDTSYEQYF. V and J are TRBV6-1 and TRBJ2-7; tentative D call: TRBD1 (5 bases). V was pared by 2 bases and J by 0 bases, with 8 bases between. Germline V gene lookup returns CDR1 MNHNS and CDR2 SASEGT. The CDR3 totals 14 residues.